Only one count was recorded for the clone carrying this T cell receptor (beta chain). This CDR3 is built from 14 residues. Germline V gene data show CDR1 as KGHSH and CDR2 as LQKENI. V dropped 6 bases and J dropped 5 bases, with 16 bases sitting between them. Assay used: immunoSEQ multiplex PCR; TCRdb lists only in-frame clones, some missing. Here the sample spans about 1 million clones, about 70% being singletons. This sample stems from a study of shared clonotypes between healthy human individuals. Caucasian adults residing in Nashville, Tennessee made up all the donors. CD4+ cells yielded CD45RA+ naive and CD45RA-negative memory subsets.

V usage is TRBV18 and J usage is TRBJ2-5; tentatively, D is TRBD2 (5 bases). The TCR comes from a man aged 18 to 29 in good health. Sequenced sample: memory CD4+ T cells sorted from blood. Subset of the sample: CD45RA-negative fraction. For the CDR3, the DNA is TGTGCCAGCTCGGAAGGACTGGACGGGGAGACCCAGTACTTC. This sequence encodes CASSEGLDGETQYF.